Included here is one T cell receptor (beta chain) sequence, with context. The antigen it recognizes is unknown. No much larger clone is present one base from it, and per-base qualities are unavailable. The data originate from a study of cytomegalovirus exposure and HLA in healthy donors (dated by TCRdb to 2017 to 2019). Regarding the study in general: In an earlier analysis of several hundred of the donors, less than 350 Gb of sequence data and 90 million to 120 million unique TCR beta sequences from about 179 million T cells were reported. Of the 300 to 400 genotyped donors, 81% fell in the genetic ancestry cluster associated with self-reported Caucasian donors. HLA typing included class I and class II loci at four-digit resolution. The aim of the study was to test whether cataloging public T cell receptors could identify signatures of past pathogen exposure. In a later analysis, previously published TCR beta repertoires from roughly 710 donors were re-analyzed and high-resolution HLA genotyping was added so that TCR occurrence patterns could be studied. Roughly 300 gigabases of sequencing data and 80 million or so unique TCR sequences were included in an early release covering around 600 HLA-typed donors. Several DR-DQ haplotypes were handled as single units for association and clustering because linkage in the cohort was strong. Genome-wide SNP genotypes for about three fifths of the roughly 700 donors were used in a later genetic analysis, which treated that subset as a discovery cohort. Typing coverage varied by locus: roughly 620-630 donors for A, B, C, DRB1 and DQB1; roughly 510 for DQA1; 600 to 610 for DPA1; more than 450 for DPB1. Every discovery cohort repertoire had been produced on one sequencing platform. Along with the approximately 700-subject first cohort, a separate validation cohort of some 130 different subjects was used. Alongside the repertoire data, information on donor age, sex, ethnicity and CMV serostatus was compiled. On average, 235,054 unique TCR beta nucleotide sequences were sequenced per donor among a few hundred genotyped donors of the cohort, with roughly 20% of those sequences being non-productive. The study used immunosequencing to profile the T cell repertoires of 666 subjects and linked those repertoires to cytomegalovirus serostatus. Rather than drawing on any new phenotypic data, the later analysis identified candidate immune exposures from TCR beta sequences and the way those sequences occurred across donors. High-throughput TCR immunosequencing, statistical association of individual TCRs with disease status, and machine learning were combined to predict cytomegalovirus infection status. An earlier analysis of approximately 580 of the donors used high-throughput TCR beta sequencing to judge whether each TCR beta V gene segment behaved as functional or pseudogenic. The research as a whole found: Some IMGT-functional V segments, including TRBV6-2 and TRBV6-3, could not be told apart with the 87-base-pair reads, so those segments were excluded. The cohort was sequenced for TCR beta chains only, and without alpha or paired-chain data the features that could be detected were limited. A later analysis found that TCR association rates varied across HLA loci, with DRB1 alleles showing the most associated TCRs and HLA-C alleles the fewest. A further reported finding was that TCR beta sequences accurately predicted the HLA-A and HLA-B alleles for most subjects in the first cohort. The authors suggested that the approach could potentially be generalized to other disease states and immunological phenotypes. The earlier analysis of 587 of the donors excluded 15 to 20 rarely observed V segments, including chromosome 9 orphons, because counts were too low. The study gave a list of under 200 TCR beta chains associated with cytomegalovirus. Because HLA typing was unavailable for some donors at each locus, only the typed subset was used in association tests. Presence/absence analyses assumed roughly uniform sequencing depth across donors, an assumption that may not hold. A later analysis found that HLA-associated TCR beta chains were more clonally expanded and had lower generation probabilities than equally common non-associated chains. Strong co-occurrence of HLA alleles, especially DR and DQ, made assigning TCR associations to individual alleles difficult. Correlated functional status among segregating V segments might be attributable to linkage disequilibrium, but an unknown experimental factor could not be ruled out. In a later analysis, most CMV-associated TCR beta chains were found to appear HLA-restricted, with HLA associations seemingly driven largely by CMV exposure. In a later analysis, around 17,000 TCR beta sequences were associated with specific HLA alleles at a false discovery rate of 0.05. A later analysis reported that several top co-occurrence clusters appeared linked to parvovirus B19, influenza, CMV and Epstein-Barr virus. An earlier analysis of some 590 of the donors showed that most TCR beta V segments appeared in productive rearrangements either about 87% or about 30% of the time, which broadly matched IMGT annotations. A group of highly shared sequence variants was considered likely to be a technical artifact of the sequencing pipeline. Immune exposure information for the cohort was limited to CMV serostatus. V-gene and J-gene trimming of TCR beta chains was associated with a missense DCLRE1C variant in a later genetic analysis, and the association was replicated in an independent cohort. Three of the identified cytomegalovirus-associated TCR beta chains were confirmed in vitro to be specific for cytomegalovirus antigens. In a later genetic analysis, fewer N-insertions in productive TCRs were reported among donors in an Asian-associated ancestry cluster than the approximately 630-donor mean. Cytomegalovirus status was reported to be diagnosed by the classifier with high specificity and sensitivity in both the original and validation cohorts. Most TCR sequences were seen in very few donors, while some public TCRs were found in many individuals.

There are 12 amino acids in the CDR3, from cysteine to phenylalanine inclusive. Just the 36-base CDR3 DNA is kept, in frame starting at base 1. V was cut back by 4 bases and J by 6 bases, leaving a gap of 8 bases between them. The germline V gene supplies CDR1 SGHDT and CDR2 YYEEEE. The cohort comprised around 690 healthy bone marrow donors. At the time of sampling, every cohort member was nominally healthy, though immune exposures that went unrecorded were likely present. The donor tested CMV seronegative, placing the donor among the 300 to 450 seronegative members of the cohort. A peripheral blood sample was provided by each donor, and peripheral blood mononuclear cells were used for TCR beta sequencing. Genomic DNA extraction from the blood cell samples was performed with the Qiagen DNeasy Blood Extraction Kit. Library generation was performed with the immunoSEQ multiplex PCR assay. For the multiplex PCR, a mixture combining 60 forward primers for TCR Vbeta segments and 13 reverse primers for TCR Jbeta segments was used. A multiplex PCR assay on genomic DNA amplified the CDR3 region of rearranged TCR beta genes. The Illumina HiSeq System was used to sequence the amplified TCR beta libraries as 87-base-pair reads. From the authors' description of their analysis: A later analysis counted tens of millions of unique TCR beta chains across the 500 to 850 repertoires, and approximately 11 million of these chains were shared by at least two donors. Raw reads were error-corrected and collapsed into unique sequences by a nearest-neighbor algorithm in which closely related sequences were merged to remove PCR and sequencing errors. Alignment of CDR3 sequences to IMGT reference sequences was used to assign V, D and J gene segments. For a sequence to be retained, a match of at least six nucleotides to both a V gene segment and a J gene segment was required. A rearrangement was called productive if the CDR3 had no stop codons and remained in frame with V and J, and every other rearrangement was called non-productive. CDR3 was defined by IMGT convention, running from the second conserved V-encoded cysteine to the conserved J-encoded phenylalanine. Sequences without an unambiguous match to a single V gene segment were excluded from the earlier analysis of about 600 of the donors. An earlier analysis of several hundred of the donors called V segments functional above 56.7% productive rearrangements and segregating when the between-donor standard deviation exceeded 5%. A statistical classification framework was developed to diagnose cytomegalovirus status using the catalog of TCR beta chain sequences. In a later analysis, TCR nucleotide sequences were compared against IMGT/GENE-DB human TR gene sequences so that V and J genes could be assigned. A later analysis assigned CDR3 sequences and most-parsimonious VDJ recombination scenarios with the TCRdist pipeline. In a later analysis, each TCR beta chain was defined by its CDR3 amino acid sequence together with its V-gene family, and reads without a unique V-gene family were excluded. In a later analysis, several hundred highly shared, low-generation-probability nucleotide sequences were removed to address suspected cross-contamination and a sequencing artifact. A later analysis calculated a clonal expansion index for each public chain from normalized within-repertoire ranks of inferred template counts. In a later analysis, generation probabilities were computed with a VDJ recombination model fitted to out-of-frame rearrangements, and the resulting probabilities were checked against IGoR. In a later analysis, TCR-TCR, TCR-HLA and TCR-CMV co-occurrence was scored with hypergeometric tests, and a repertoire-size bias correction was applied to TCR pairs. False discovery rates were estimated in a later analysis by permuting HLA or CMV assignments 20 times. In a later analysis, co-occurring TCRs were grouped with DBSCAN, and TCRdist sequence similarity was added when clustering was performed within HLA-allele-positive subsets. Co-occurrence clustering excluded repertoires with fewer than 30,000 or more than 120,000 public chains, plus five with anomalous nucleotide sharing. TCRdb's version of the immuneACCESS table is confined to in-frame rearrangements and falls short of the full clone set. An unresolved V gene accounts for under half of the shortfall where checked; the remainder is of unknown origin. That table gives V, J and clone size, and the DNA gave D and trimming. This sample has about 79,000 clones in its table, and about three quarters of those were observed once. Approximately 8.9% of the sample comes from the top ten.

The source of this sequence is a man between 60 and 70 years old in good health and CMV-seronegative. Sequencing was done on a sample of PBMCs. This sequence uses TRBV5-6 and TRBJ1-5, and the D gene may be TRBD1, 6 bases matching. CDR3 protein: CASSGGGQPQHF. DNA sequence: TGTGCCAGCAGCGGGGGCGGTCAGCCCCAGCATTTT.